This T cell receptor beta chain was captured in a study of cytomegalovirus exposure and HLA in healthy donors. This CDR3 spans 16 amino acids. V was cut by 1 base and J by 13 bases, with 20 bases left in between. Germline V gives CDR1 SGHTA, CDR2 FQGNSA. The PCR used 60 Vbeta and 13 Jbeta primers. Sequencing was performed with immunoSEQ multiplex PCR; in TCRdb, only in-frame clones are kept and a portion is missing. Among more than 100,000 clones listed, around 74% were seen once. The V call is TRBV7-2, the J call TRBJ1-6; a weak D match, TRBD1 (5 bases). This sequence was found in a woman in her 50s in good health and CMV-seropositive. Sequencing was done on a sample of PBMCs. The DNA of the CDR3 is TGTGCCAGCAGCTTAGTTGGGGGAGGGTATGGGGCGCCCCTCCACTTT. It encodes CASSLVGGGYGAPLHF. The whole variable domain, remainder taken from reference TRBV7-2 and TRBJ1-6, is GAGVSQSPSNKVTEKGKDVELRCDPISGHTALYWYRQSLGQGLEFLIYFQGNSAPDKSGLPSDRFSAERTGGSVSTLTIQRTQQEDSAVYLCASSLVGGGYGAPLHFGNGTRLTVT.